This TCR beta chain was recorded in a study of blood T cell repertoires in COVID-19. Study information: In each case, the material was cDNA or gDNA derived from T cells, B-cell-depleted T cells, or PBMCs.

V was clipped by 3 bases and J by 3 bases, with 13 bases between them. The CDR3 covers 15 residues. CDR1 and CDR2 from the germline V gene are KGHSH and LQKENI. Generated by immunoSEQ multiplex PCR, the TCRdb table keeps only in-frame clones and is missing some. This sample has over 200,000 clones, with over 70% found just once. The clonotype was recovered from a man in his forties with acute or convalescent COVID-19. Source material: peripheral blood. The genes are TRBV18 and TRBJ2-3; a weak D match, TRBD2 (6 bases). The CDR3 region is CASSPGGETTDTQYF. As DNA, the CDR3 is TGTGCCAGCTCACCCGGCGGGGAGACTACAGATACGCAGTATTTT.